Here is one TCR beta chain with its context. This sample was included in a study of blood T cell repertoires in COVID-19. Sequencing was performed with immunoSEQ multiplex PCR; in TCRdb, only in-frame clones are kept and a portion is missing. The profile shows approximately 200,000 clones, 89% of them singletons. This CDR3 is 14 amino acids long. Germline CDR1 LNHDA, CDR2 SQIVND (reference sequence). Germline trimming cut 10 bases from V and 4 bases from J; bases unmatched to any gene: 9. The receptor's source is a woman aged 40 to 50 with acute COVID-19. The chain employs TRBV19 and TRBJ2-1; 8 bases align to TRBD2. Input material: PBMCs or T cells enriched from blood (not recorded which). The CDR3 DNA reads TGTGCCACCGCAACTCGGGGGGGGTACAATGAGCAGTTCTTC. Protein sequence: CATATRGGYNEQFF.